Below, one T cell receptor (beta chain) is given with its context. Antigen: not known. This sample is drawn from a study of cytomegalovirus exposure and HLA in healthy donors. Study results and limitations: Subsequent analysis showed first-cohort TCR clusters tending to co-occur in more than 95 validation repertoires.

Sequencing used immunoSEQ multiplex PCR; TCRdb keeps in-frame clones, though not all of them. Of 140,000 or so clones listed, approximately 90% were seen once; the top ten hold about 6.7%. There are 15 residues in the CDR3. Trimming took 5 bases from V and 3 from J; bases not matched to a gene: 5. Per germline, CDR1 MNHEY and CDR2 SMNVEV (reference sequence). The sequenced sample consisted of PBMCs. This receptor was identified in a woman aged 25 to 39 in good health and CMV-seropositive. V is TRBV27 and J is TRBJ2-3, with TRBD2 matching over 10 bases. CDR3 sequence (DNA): TGTGCCAGCAGTACCGGGACTAGCGAGACAGATACGCAGTATTTT. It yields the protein CASSTGTSETDTQYF.